This TCR beta chain came from a study of cytomegalovirus exposure and HLA in healthy donors. The primer mix had 60 Vbeta and 13 Jbeta primers. TCRdb's table, derived via immunoSEQ multiplex PCR, lists solely in-frame clones and lacks some. The sample holds 140,000 or so clones, over 60% seen once. Germline loops: CDR1 SNHLY, CDR2 FYNNEI. There are 11 residues in the CDR3. Trimming removed 3 bases at V and 4 bases at J, with 3 bases between. Findings of the study overall: The CMV antigen specificity of a few CMV-associated chains was confirmed through in vitro analysis.

Every donor was a healthy person donating bone marrow. In regard to this clone: Its specificity is not known.

This clonotype was obtained from a woman aged 40-49 years in good health and CMV-seronegative. The rearrangement links TRBV2 to TRBJ1-2; D remains ambiguous. Material for sequencing was PBMCs. The CDR3 loop reads CASSDSYGYTF. For the CDR3, the DNA is TGTGCCAGCAGTGATAGCTATGGCTACACCTTC.